The 26 T cell receptor beta chains presented below share a single source sample, sequenced in a study of blood T cell repertoires in COVID-19. The table came from immunoSEQ multiplex PCR; TCRdb's copy has only in-frame clones and leaves some out. The table has roughly 300,000 clones, 80% to 95% seen once. Sequencing used peripheral blood. These TCRs come from a woman aged 25 to 39 with COVID-19, enrolled during active disease.

V usage is TRBV25-1 and J usage is TRBJ2-2; 8 nucleotides align to TRBD1. The J segment lost 4 bases and the V segment lost 1 base, leaving 5 bases of the junction unmatched. The germline V gene encodes CDR1 MGHDK and CDR2 SYGVNS. CDR3 length: 16 amino acids. CDR3 bases: TGTGCCAGCAGTGAATTAGGCAGGGGGCCCACCGGGGAGCTGTTTTTT. Translation: CASSELGRGPTGELFF.

The chain combines TRBV2 with TRBJ1-4, with D tentatively TRBD1 (5 bases). The V gene's germline CDR1 is SNHLY and CDR2 FYNNEI. V was pared by 6 bases and J by 8 bases, with 13 bases between. This CDR3 contains 13 residues. The CDR3 reads CASSPWPGEKLFF. The CDR3 DNA reads as TGTGCCAGCAGCCCTTGGCCAGGGGAAAAACTGTTTTTT.

V is TRBV18 and J is TRBJ2-1; 9 bases match TRBD2. Trimming removed 3 bases from V and 8 bases from J; junction bases left unmatched: 5. Germline V gene data show CDR1 as KGHSH and CDR2 as LQKENI. This CDR3 has 14 residues. The CDR3 loop reads CASSPGSGSDEQFF. CDR3 nucleotides: TGTGCCAGCTCACCGGGTAGCGGGAGCGATGAGCAGTTCTTC. Looking up the rest from reference TRBV18 and TRBJ2-1 gives the full variable domain: NAGVMQNPRHLVRRRGQEARLRCSPMKGHSHVYWYRQLPEEGLKFMVYLQKENIIDESGMPKERFSAEFPKEGPSILRIQQVVRGDSAAYFCASSPGSGSDEQFFGPGTRLTVL.

The chain combines TRBV7-8 with TRBJ2-1; 13 bases match TRBD2. This CDR3 is built from 18 residues. After removal of 1 base from V and 8 bases from J, the junction contained 11 bases not matched to a gene. The V gene's germline CDR1 is SGHVS and CDR2 FQNEAQ. CDR3 DNA: TGTGCCAGCAGCTTAGGGGTACTAGCGGGAGGGCTGGTAGATGAGCAGTTCTTC. It specifies CASSLGVLAGGLVDEQFF. Full variable domain (missing parts from reference TRBV7-8 and TRBJ2-1): GAGVSQSPRYKVAKRGQDVALRCDPISGHVSLFWYQQALGQGPEFLTYFQNEAQLDKSGLPSDRFFAERPEGSVSTLKIQRTQQEDSAVYLCASSLGVLAGGLVDEQFFGPGTRLTVL.

This chain uses TRBV6-5 with TRBJ2-7; D not resolved. Germline assignment: CDR1 MNHEY and CDR2 SVGAGI. V lost 7 bases, J lost 1 base, and 14 bases lay in between. The CDR3 totals 14 residues. CDR3 sequence: CASTDVSESYEQYF. In nucleotides, the CDR3 is TGTGCCAGCACAGATGTGAGCGAGTCCTACGAGCAGTACTTC.

The chain employs TRBV5-1 and TRBJ1-1, with D possibly TRBD1 on 5 matching bases. CDR1 and CDR2 (germline): SGHRS, YFSETQ. V was shortened by 0 bases and J by 4 bases, with 13 bases between the two germline ends. The CDR3 runs 15 residues. CDR3 sequence: CASSLGHQGVTEAFF. CDR3 sequence (DNA): TGCGCCAGCAGCTTGGGGCATCAAGGGGTCACTGAAGCTTTCTTT.

This sequence joins TRBV12-3 or TRBV12-4 and TRBJ2-3; 10 bases are shared with TRBD1. This CDR3 spans 13 amino acids. With 8 bases clipped from V and 7 bases from J, the junction kept 6 bases outside the gene matches. The CDR3 DNA reads as TGTGCCAGCGGGGACAGGGGAGCTTATACGCAGTATTTT. The encoded protein is CASGDRGAYTQYF.

The chain employs TRBV5-1 and TRBJ2-2, with D possibly being TRBD2 (6 bases). The CDR3 spans 15 residues. V was shortened by 0 bases and J by 6 bases, with 12 bases between the two germline ends. Germline lookup yields CDR1 SGHRS and CDR2 YFSETQ. CDR3 sequence (DNA): TGCGCCAGCAGCTTGGTCGGAGGGGAAGCCGGGGAGCTGTTTTTT. Translated: CASSLVGGEAGELFF.

The J gene is TRBJ1-1, the V gene TRBV7-9, with D perhaps matching TRBD1 (5 bases). CDR3 length equals 13 residues. The germline V gene encodes CDR1 SEHNR and CDR2 FQNEAQ (reference sequence). Trimming shortened V by 5 bases and J by 6 bases, and 13 bases separated the two germline ends. The CDR3 sequence is CASSPGPGAEAFF. Written as DNA, the CDR3 is TGTGCCAGCAGCCCGGGGCCGGGGGCTGAAGCTTTCTTT.

The chain combines TRBV7-9 with TRBJ1-1; D gene unclear. The germline gives CDR1 SEHNR, CDR2 FQNEAQ (reference sequence). Between the trimmed V and J ends, which lost 4 bases and 1 base, there was a span of 16 bases. The CDR3 extends over 16 amino acids. The CDR3 coding sequence is TGTGCCAGCAGCTCCGGGGAGGTCGGTGAGAACACTGAAGCTTTCTTT. Amino acid sequence: CASSSGEVGENTEAFF.

The chain combines TRBV24-1 with TRBJ2-1, with D unclear. Trimming cost V 2 bases and J 5 bases, with 9 bases left between them. This CDR3 region has 14 residues. CDR1 and CDR2 from the germline V gene are KGHDR and SFDVKD. The CDR3, as DNA: TGTGCCACCAGTGATTACACGCTGGACAATGAGCAGTTCTTC. Its translation: CATSDYTLDNEQFF.

J is TRBJ2-2 and V is TRBV3-1 (or the pseudogene TRBV3-2); the match to TRBD2 covers 7 bases. This CDR3 is built from 16 residues. Germline V gene data show CDR1 as LGHDT and CDR2 as YNNKEL (reference sequence). Trimming removed 1 base from V and 0 bases from J; junction bases left unmatched: 2. The chain's CDR3 is CASSQVGGPNTGELFF. The DNA for the CDR3 is TGTGCCAGCAGCCAAGTGGGAGGGCCGAACACCGGGGAGCTGTTTTTT.

This chain uses TRBV6-1 with TRBJ2-1; 7 bases are shared with TRBD2. Per germline, CDR1 MNHNS and CDR2 SASEGT. The ends lost 1 base at V and 9 bases at J; junction bases unmatched: 15. The CDR3 runs to 17 residues. CDR3 in DNA: TGTGCCAGCAGTGAAGTCACCGCCGGGAACCGCGGGGGTGAGCAGTTCTTC. Translation: CASSEVTAGNRGGEQFF.

The chain joins TRBV7-9 to TRBJ2-2, with a tentative D call TRBD2 (6 bases). Germline V gene lookup returns CDR1 SEHNR and CDR2 FQNEAQ (reference sequence). The V end lost 5 bases, the J end lost 6 bases, and 16 bases lay between the germline ends. This CDR3 is built from 15 residues. CDR3 nucleotides: TGTGCCAGCAGCCCGGGACTTTTGGTCGCCGGGGAGCTGTTTTTT. Protein product: CASSPGLLVAGELFF.

The rearrangement joins TRBV2 to TRBJ2-5; 10 nucleotides align to TRBD2. J gave up 0 bases and V 1 base, and 5 bases lay outside the gene matches. Germline CDR1 is SNHLY and CDR2 is FYNNEI. The CDR3 length is 17 residues. CDR3 DNA sequence: TGTGCCAGCAGTGAAGAAGGACTAGCGGCGCACCAAGAGACCCAGTACTTC. This codes for CASSEEGLAAHQETQYF.

The chain links TRBV6-2 or TRBV6-3 to TRBJ2-7; TRBD1 is a possible D gene (6 bases). CDR3 size: 14 residues. Trimming left V 5 bases short and J 4 bases short, with 15 bases between. Germline CDR1 reads MNHEY; CDR2 reads SVGEGT. The CDR3 reads CASSEPQGSYEQYF. The CDR3 DNA follows: TGTGCCAGCAGTGAGCCACAGGGTTCTTACGAGCAGTACTTC.

This clone was counted once. This rearrangement joins TRBV7-9 to TRBJ1-5; TRBD1 matches at 7 bases. The CDR3 extends over 14 amino acids. Germline values: CDR1 SEHNR, CDR2 FQNEAQ (reference sequence). V lost 5 bases, J lost 4 bases, and 5 bases stayed unmatched. The CDR3: CASSLSTGNQPQHF. In DNA form, the CDR3 reads TGTGCCAGCAGCCTATCGACAGGGAATCAGCCCCAGCATTTT.

J is TRBJ2-4 and V is TRBV7-2; D may be TRBD1 (5 bases). The CDR3 consists of 13 residues. Germline CDR1 is SGHTA and CDR2 is FQGNSA. The V end was cut by 1 base, the J end by 8 bases, with 9 bases between. This chain's CDR3 is CASSLEGWDIQYF. The CDR3 DNA follows: TGTGCCAGCAGCTTAGAGGGGTGGGACATTCAGTACTTC.

This clone was seen just once. The J gene is TRBJ2-2, the V gene TRBV4-3, with 10 bases identical to TRBD2. V was pared by 6 bases and J by 4 bases, with 8 bases of the junction left unmatched. Germline V gene data show CDR1 as LGHNA and CDR2 as YSLEER. The CDR3 loop spans 16 amino acids. CDR3 DNA: TGCGCCAGCAGACTCATGCTAGCGGGAGTCACCGGGGAGCTGTTTTTT. Translation gives CASRLMLAGVTGELFF.

The genes are TRBV10-3 and TRBJ1-2; D is unresolved. Germline lookup yields CDR1 ENHRY and CDR2 SYGVKD. The CDR3 runs 13 residues. The V gene lost 3 bases and the J gene lost 2 bases, with 7 bases spanning the gap. For the CDR3, the DNA is TGTGCCATCAGTGAACGGGAAAACTATGGCTACACCTTC. The encoded protein is CAISERENYGYTF.

This clone is a singleton in its sample. The chain couples TRBV10-3 to TRBJ1-1; TRBD1 is a possible D gene (6 bases). CDR1 and CDR2 (germline): ENHRY, SYGVKD. CDR3 length: 13 amino acids. V lost 2 bases and J lost 3, with 7 bases in between. CDR3 sequence: CAISEKGDTEAFF. DNA for the CDR3: TGTGCCATCAGTGAGAAGGGGGACACTGAAGCTTTCTTT.

The V gene is TRBV7-2, the J gene TRBJ2-1, with D possibly matching TRBD1 (5 bases). The germline CDR1 and CDR2 sequences are SGHTA and FQGNSA. V lost 1 base, J lost 0 bases, and 13 bases lay in between. This CDR3 has 17 amino acids. CDR3 loop: CASSLGQGRASYNEQFF. Here the CDR3 DNA reads TGTGCCAGCAGCTTAGGGCAGGGCAGGGCCTCCTACAATGAGCAGTTCTTC.

This clone was observed once. The chain is built from TRBV4-1 and TRBJ1-3, with D perhaps matching TRBD1 (6 bases). CDR1 MGHRA and CDR2 YSYEKL come from the germline V gene. The ends were cut back, 0 bases at V and 5 bases at J, with 11 bases in the middle. CDR3 size: 15 residues. Written as DNA, the CDR3 is TGCGCCAGCAGCCAAGAGGTGCAGGGGAGAAACACCATATATTTT. Its protein product is CASSQEVQGRNTIYF.

This chain uses TRBV24-1 with TRBJ2-1, with 9 positions matching TRBD2. In germline, CDR1 is KGHDR, CDR2 SFDVKD. CDR3 length: 16 residues. V lost 3 bases, J lost 7 bases, and 9 bases stayed unmatched. CDR3 sequence: CATSDPVAGEINEQFF. Written as DNA, the CDR3 is TGTGCCACCAGTGATCCAGTAGCGGGAGAGATTAATGAGCAGTTCTTC.

The chain carries TRBV3-1 (or the pseudogene TRBV3-2) and TRBJ2-1; 7 nucleotides line up with TRBD2. Germline CDR1 reads LGHDT; CDR2 reads YNNKEL (reference sequence). The CDR3 spans 14 residues. The junction had 10 bases not matched to a gene; V was cut back by 8 bases and J by 6 bases. In DNA, the CDR3 is TGTGCCAGCTGGGGGGGTCCTGAGAGCAATGAGCAGTTCTTC. This codes for CASWGGPESNEQFF.

This chain joins TRBV28 and TRBJ2-7, with D possibly being TRBD2 (5 bases). Trimming removed 5 bases at V and 4 bases at J, with 15 bases between. Germline V CDR1 and CDR2: MDHEN, SYDVKM. The CDR3 sequence is 14 residues long. As DNA, the CDR3 is TGTGCCAGCAGTCTTTGGGAGACCCCTTACGAGCAGTACTTC. Encoded protein: CASSLWETPYEQYF. The full variable domain, its missing parts supplied by reference TRBV28 and TRBJ2-7, is DVKVTQSSRYLVKRTGEKVFLECVQDMDHENMFWYRQDPGLGLRLIYFSYDVKMKEKGDIPEGYSVSREKKERFSLILESASTNQTSMYLCASSLWETPYEQYFGPGTRLTVT.